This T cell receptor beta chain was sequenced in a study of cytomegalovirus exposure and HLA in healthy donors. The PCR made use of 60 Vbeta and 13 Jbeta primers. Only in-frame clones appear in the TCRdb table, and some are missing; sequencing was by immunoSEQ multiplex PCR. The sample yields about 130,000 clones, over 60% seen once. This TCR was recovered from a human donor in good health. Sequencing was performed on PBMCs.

The CDR3 protein is CASSLPIRGYTF. The DNA of the CDR3 is TGTGCCAGCAGCTTACCGATCCGGGGCTACACCTTC. The rearrangement joins TRBV7-2 to TRBJ1-2; D uncertain. V shed 2 bases and J shed 8 bases, with 9 bases lying between them. The germline gives CDR1 SGHTA, CDR2 FQGNSA. This CDR3 has 12 amino acids.